This TCR beta chain was sequenced during a study of chemoradiotherapy in HPV16-positive cancers. Libraries were prepared by immunoSEQ multiplex PCR; TCRdb keeps only in-frame clonotypes and omits some of them. This sample has 20,000 to 30,000 clones, with 94% found just once. Germline V gene lookup returns CDR1 SGHAT and CDR2 FQNNGV. The CDR3 length is 18 residues. Trimming left V 2 bases short and J 0 bases short, with 16 bases between. This receptor was taken from a human donor with HPV-associated anogenital cancer. This material was collected from a patient who underwent chemoradiotherapy. J is TRBJ2-2 and V is TRBV11-2; D is unresolved. The CDR3 bases are TGTGCCAGCAGCTTACCCCCGTCCGTGACAACGAACACCGGGGAGCTGTTTTTT. Its translation: CASSLPPSVTTNTGELFF.